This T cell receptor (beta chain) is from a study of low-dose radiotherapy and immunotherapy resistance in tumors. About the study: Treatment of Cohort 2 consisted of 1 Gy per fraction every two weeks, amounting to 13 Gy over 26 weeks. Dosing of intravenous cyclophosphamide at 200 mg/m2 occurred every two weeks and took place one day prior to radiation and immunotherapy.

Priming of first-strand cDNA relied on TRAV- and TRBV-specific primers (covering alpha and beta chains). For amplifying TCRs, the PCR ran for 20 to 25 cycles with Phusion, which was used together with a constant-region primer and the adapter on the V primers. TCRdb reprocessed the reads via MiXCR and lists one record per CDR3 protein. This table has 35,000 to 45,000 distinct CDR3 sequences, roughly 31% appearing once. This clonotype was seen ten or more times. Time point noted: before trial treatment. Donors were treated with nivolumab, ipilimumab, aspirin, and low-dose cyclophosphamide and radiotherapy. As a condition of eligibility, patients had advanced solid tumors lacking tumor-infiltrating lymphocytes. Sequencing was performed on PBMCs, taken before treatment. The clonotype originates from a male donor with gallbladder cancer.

The CDR3 DNA sequence: TGTGCCAGCAGCCAAGTGGACGGTTCCTACGAGCAGTACTTC. Encoded protein: CASSQVDGSYEQYF. The genes are TRBV14 and TRBJ2-7, with D hard to call. The CDR3 has 14 amino acids. V lost 1 base, J lost 1 base, and 8 bases lay in between. CDR1 SGHDN and CDR2 FVKESK come from the germline V gene.